Listed here are 27 T cell receptor beta chains from one sample, sequenced in a study of blood T cell repertoires in COVID-19. This table comes from immunoSEQ multiplex PCR, and its TCRdb copy is limited to in-frame clones, with some not included. The sample holds about 200,000 clones, 65% to 85% seen once. The sequenced sample was peripheral blood. The origin of the receptors is a human donor in a cohort sampled during active COVID-19.

The rearrangement links TRBV19 to TRBJ1-2; a weak D match, TRBD1 (5 bases). V was pared by 9 bases and J by 2 bases, with 13 bases between. Germline loops: CDR1 LNHDA, CDR2 SQIVND (reference sequence). CDR3 length: 13 residues. The CDR3 sequence: CASRGGINYGYTF. CDR3 DNA: TGTGCCAGCCGGGGGGGGATAAACTATGGCTACACCTTC.

V usage is TRBV16 and J usage is TRBJ2-1, with 7 bases fitting TRBD2. CDR1 and CDR2 (germline): KGHSY, FQNENV. Germline trimming cut 4 bases from V and 5 bases from J; bases unmatched to any gene: 11. This CDR3 has 16 amino acids. The CDR3, as DNA: TGTGCCAGCAGCCTGGGACTCCCACTAGCGAACAATGAGCAGTTCTTC. Encoded protein: CASSLGLPLANNEQFF.

The V call is TRBV9, the J call TRBJ1-3, with a possible D match to TRBD1 (5 bases). Germline-derived CDR1 and CDR2 are SGDLS and YYNGEE. This CDR3 has 17 residues. V lost 3 bases, J lost 4 bases, and 20 bases lay in between. CDR3 sequence (DNA): TGTGCCAGCAGCGACCCGGGGGGGATCTCTTTGGGAAACACCATATATTTT. Amino acids: CASSDPGGISLGNTIYF. Combining the CDR3 with reference TRBV9 and TRBJ1-3 gives the whole variable domain DSGVTQTPKHLITATGQRVTLRCSPRSGDLSVYWYQQSLDQGLQFLIQYYNGEERAKGNILERFSAQQFPDLHSELNLSSLELGDSALYFCASSDPGGISLGNTIYFGEGSWLTVV.

The V call is TRBV25-1, the J call TRBJ2-4; 7 nucleotides line up with TRBD1. This CDR3 is 16 amino acids long. V lost 1 base, J lost 7 bases, and 10 bases stayed unmatched. CDR1 and CDR2 from the germline V gene are MGHDK and SYGVNS. CDR3 sequence reads: CASSELETGSRNIQYF. Here the CDR3 DNA reads TGTGCCAGCAGTGAATTGGAGACAGGGAGCCGCAACATTCAGTACTTC.

This chain uses TRBV9 with TRBJ1-1; 11 bases line up with TRBD1. Germline CDR1 SGDLS, CDR2 YYNGEE. J was trimmed by 4 bases and V by 3 bases; bases with no gene match: 2. The CDR3 totals 14 residues. The CDR3 coding sequence is TGTGCCAGCAGCGGAGGGACAGGGGGCACTGAAGCTTTCTTT. Protein sequence: CASSGGTGGTEAFF.

As regards this clone: Other DNA sequences of this sample code for an identical CDR3. The chain is built from TRBV3-1 (or the pseudogene TRBV3-2) and TRBJ1-6; D ambiguous. CDR3 length: 14 residues. CDR1 and CDR2 from the germline V gene are LGHDT and YNNKEL (reference sequence). The ends were cut back, 4 bases at V and 7 bases at J, with 11 bases in the middle. The CDR3 protein is CASSLRGKNSPLHF. CDR3 nucleotides: TGTGCCAGCAGCCTCCGGGGTAAGAATTCACCCCTCCACTTT.

This clone was picked up one time. The J gene is TRBJ1-3, the V gene TRBV3-1 (or the pseudogene TRBV3-2); 11 bases map to TRBD1. The CDR3 contains 14 residues. V dropped 4 bases and J dropped 7; count of bases not matched to a gene: 3. The germline V gene has CDR1 LGHDT and CDR2 YNNKEL (reference sequence). The CDR3 sequence: CASSRDRGGNTIYF. CDR3 nucleotides: TGTGCCAGCAGCCGGGACAGGGGGGGGAACACCATATATTTT.

V and J are TRBV7-9 and TRBJ2-1, with D possibly matching TRBD1 (6 bases). This CDR3 has 15 amino acids. Germline CDR1 SEHNR, CDR2 FQNEAQ (reference sequence). V lost 5 bases and J lost 6, with 17 bases in between. The DNA of the CDR3 is TGTGCCAGCAGCGCCCAGGACAGCCGACTCAATGAGCAGTTCTTC. This sequence encodes CASSAQDSRLNEQFF.

A few counts support this clone. The chain combines TRBV5-1 with TRBJ1-1; D is undetermined. The V end was cut by 2 bases, the J end by 3 bases, with 8 bases between. The V gene's germline CDR1 is SGHRS and CDR2 YFSETQ. The CDR3 spans 13 residues. In DNA, the CDR3 is TGCGCCAGCAGCTTTGAACATTACACTGAAGCTTTCTTT. It encodes CASSFEHYTEAFF.

The chain employs TRBV12-5 and TRBJ2-3, with D possibly being TRBD1 (6 bases). This CDR3 comprises 12 residues. Trimming took 7 bases from V and 8 from J, leaving 13 bases between them. The V gene's germline CDR1 is LGHNT and CDR2 FRNRAP. The CDR3 DNA sequence: TGTGCTAGTGCCCTGGGGGCGGGTACGCAGTATTTT. It translates to CASALGAGTQYF.

The rearrangement uses TRBV5-1 and TRBJ2-3; 11 bases fit TRBD2. The trim removed 0 bases at V and 4 bases at J, leaving 4 bases unmatched. Per germline, CDR1 SGHRS and CDR2 YFSETQ. This CDR3 comprises 16 residues. The CDR3 region has the DNA TGCGCCAGCAGCTTGGAGGTTAGCGGGGGGGCAGATACGCAGTATTTT. This encodes CASSLEVSGGADTQYF. The whole variable domain, remainder taken from reference TRBV5-1 and TRBJ2-3, is KAGVTQTPRYLIKTRGQQVTLSCSPISGHRSVSWYQQTPGQGLQFLFEYFSETQRNKGNFPGRFSGRQFSNSRSEMNVSTLELGDSALYLCASSLEVSGGADTQYFGPGTRLTVL.

V gene TRBV4-1 combines with J gene TRBJ1-6; 7 bases match TRBD1. The trim removed 0 bases at V and 3 bases at J, leaving 5 bases unmatched. CDR1 MGHRA and CDR2 YSYEKL come from the germline V gene. This CDR3 has 17 residues. CDR3 sequence: CASSQDGTVSYNSPLHF. CDR3 nucleotides: TGCGCCAGCAGCCAAGATGGGACAGTCAGCTATAATTCACCCCTCCACTTT.

The chain couples TRBV28 to TRBJ1-2; 9 nucleotides agree with TRBD1. Germline V lookup: CDR1 MDHEN, CDR2 SYDVKM. V lost 5 bases to trimming and J lost 8 bases; unmatched junction nucleotides: 9. This CDR3 spans 14 amino acids. In DNA, the CDR3 is TGTGCCAGCAGTCCCCCTCGGACAGGGGTAGGCTACACCTTC. Its protein product is CASSPPRTGVGYTF.

The rearrangement joins TRBV27 to TRBJ1-4; 9 nucleotides align to TRBD1. After removal of 4 bases from V and 4 bases from J, the junction contained 4 bases not matched to a gene. Germline V gene sequence: CDR1 MNHEY, CDR2 SMNVEV (reference sequence). The CDR3 covers 15 residues. The CDR3, as DNA: TGTGCCAGCAGTTCCGGACAGGGGTATAATGAAAAACTGTTTTTT. Translating it yields CASSSGQGYNEKLFF.

V is TRBV5-1 and J is TRBJ2-2; D is ambiguous. V lost 3 bases and J lost 2, with 11 bases in between. Germline CDR1 and CDR2: SGHRS and YFSETQ. This CDR3 is 15 amino acids long. CDR3 amino acids: CASSSGWPNTGELFF. The DNA of the CDR3 is TGCGCCAGCAGCTCCGGGTGGCCAAACACCGGGGAGCTGTTTTTT.

The chain recombines TRBV19 with TRBJ2-5; tentatively, D is TRBD1 (5 bases). Trimming pared 1 base from V and 7 bases from J, leaving 13 bases between. The CDR3 totals 14 residues. Germline CDR1 LNHDA, CDR2 SQIVND (reference sequence). For the CDR3, the DNA is TGTGCCAGTAGTATAGGCCTTAGTCAGGGGACCCAGTACTTC. This codes for CASSIGLSQGTQYF.

The J gene is TRBJ1-5, the V gene TRBV7-6; maybe TRBD1 (6 bases). This CDR3 comprises 16 residues. Germline assignment: CDR1 SGHVS and CDR2 FNYEAQ. Between the trimmed V and J ends, which lost 5 bases and 2 bases, there was a span of 16 bases. The CDR3 here is CASSNYRERGNQPQHF. CDR3 nucleotides: TGTGCCAGCAGCAACTACAGGGAGAGGGGCAATCAGCCCCAGCATTTT.

The V and J genes are TRBV29-1 and TRBJ2-5; D might be TRBD2 (5 bases). From germline, CDR1 is SQVTM and CDR2 ANQGSEA. Trimming removed 3 bases at V and 2 bases at J, with 7 bases between. The CDR3 runs to 12 residues. The CDR3 protein is CSVEPGQETQYF. Here the CDR3 DNA reads TGCAGCGTTGAGCCGGGGCAAGAGACCCAGTACTTC.

This chain connects TRBV7-2 to TRBJ2-1; 7 bases are a match to TRBD1. The CDR3 length is 13 residues. Germline V lookup: CDR1 SGHTA, CDR2 FQGNSA. The trim removed 5 bases at V and 8 bases at J, leaving 6 bases unmatched. The CDR3 sequence: CASSPNRGYEQFF. CDR3 nucleotides: TGTGCCAGCAGCCCGAACAGGGGATATGAGCAGTTCTTC.

CDR3 coding DNA: TGTGCCAGCGGACCCGGGACAGTTACCTACGAGCAGTACTTC. Translating gives CASGPGTVTYEQYF. J is TRBJ2-7 and V is TRBV10-3; TRBD1 aligns across 7 bases. This CDR3 spans 14 amino acids. Germline V lookup: CDR1 ENHRY, CDR2 SYGVKD. The ends lost 10 bases at V and 2 bases at J; junction bases unmatched: 11.

The chain carries TRBV2 and TRBJ2-5; no reliable D call. This CDR3 comprises 12 residues. Germline V lookup: CDR1 SNHLY, CDR2 FYNNEI. Trimming cost V 1 base and J 5 bases, with 5 bases left between them. As DNA, the CDR3 is TGTGCCAGCAGTGAAGTAGTTGAGACCCAGTACTTC. Protein sequence: CASSEVVETQYF. Together with reference TRBV2 and TRBJ2-5, the CDR3 gives the full variable domain: EPEVTQTPSHQVTQMGQEVILRCVPISNHLYFYWYRQILGQKVEFLVSFYNNEISEKSEIFDDQFSVERPDGSNFTLKIRSTKLEDSAMYFCASSEVVETQYFGPGTRLLVL.

The V call is TRBV14, the J call TRBJ2-5; maybe TRBD2 (5 bases). CDR1 is SGHDN, CDR2 FVKESK, per germline. CDR3 length: 12 residues. Trimming removed 3 bases from V and 7 bases from J, with 9 bases in between. The CDR3 coding sequence is TGTGCCAGCAGCCACCGAGGGTGGACCCAGTACTTC. It is translated as CASSHRGWTQYF.

The chain combines TRBV2 with TRBJ1-1, with 8 bases that match TRBD1. The germline V gene has CDR1 SNHLY and CDR2 FYNNEI. This CDR3 contains 13 residues. Unmatched junction bases numbered 7, after V lost 6 bases and J lost 7 bases. CDR3 residues: CASRDRAVDEAFF. The CDR3 bases are TGTGCCAGCAGGGACAGGGCGGTTGATGAAGCTTTCTTT.

The V gene is TRBV28, the J gene TRBJ2-7, with a possible D match to TRBD2 (5 bases). This CDR3 contains 13 residues. Germline assignment: CDR1 MDHEN and CDR2 SYDVKM. V lost 3 bases to trimming and J lost 3 bases, with 9 bases between them. The CDR3 loop is CASSLVEGYEQYF. CDR3 DNA sequence: TGTGCCAGCAGTTTGGTCGAGGGCTACGAGCAGTACTTC. The full variable domain, rest sourced from reference TRBV28 and TRBJ2-7, is DVKVTQSSRYLVKRTGEKVFLECVQDMDHENMFWYRQDPGLGLRLIYFSYDVKMKEKGDIPEGYSVSREKKERFSLILESASTNQTSMYLCASSLVEGYEQYFGPGTRLTVT.

The gene calls are TRBV19 and TRBJ2-2, with a possible D match to TRBD2 (5 bases). The germline CDR1 and CDR2 sequences are LNHDA and SQIVND (reference sequence). This CDR3 comprises 16 residues. V lost 3 bases, J lost 0 bases, and 11 bases lay in between. CDR3 bases: TGTGCCAGTAGTATGAGAGGGCATCCGAACACCGGGGAGCTGTTTTTT. It yields the protein CASSMRGHPNTGELFF.

The chain employs TRBV27 and TRBJ2-5; 8 bases match TRBD2. This CDR3 contains 14 residues. The germline V gene has CDR1 MNHEY and CDR2 SMNVEV (reference sequence). The junction had 3 bases not matched to a gene; V was cut back by 4 bases and J by 2 bases. CDR3 sequence (DNA): TGTGCCAGCAGTTCCCAGCGGGGGCAAGAGACCCAGTACTTC. Translated, it gives CASSSQRGQETQYF.

The rearrangement joins TRBV11-2 to TRBJ1-1; D unresolved. Germline CDR1 and CDR2: SGHAT and FQNNGV. Between the trimmed V and J ends, which lost 5 bases and 0 bases, there was a span of 10 bases. The CDR3 sequence is 14 residues long. CDR3 in amino acids: CASSRGLLNTEAFF. The CDR3 coding sequence is TGTGCCAGCAGCCGAGGCTTGCTGAACACTGAAGCTTTCTTT. The whole variable domain, remainder taken from reference TRBV11-2 and TRBJ1-1, is EAGVAQSPRYKIIEKRQSVAFWCNPISGHATLYWYQQILGQGPKLLIQFQNNGVVDDSQLPKDRFSAERLKGVDSTLKIQPAKLEDSAVYLCASSRGLLNTEAFFGQGTRLTVV.